The 7 T cell receptor beta chains reported below all come from one sample, sequenced in a study of regulatory T cells in long-lasting Graves disease (dated by TCRdb to the early 2020s). The library was obtained by multiplex PCR. Sequenced on an Illumina HiSeq 4000. iRepertoire HTBI primers and Arm-PCR amplification of CDR3 regions were used to construct TCR beta libraries. The public reads were reprocessed in TCRdb via fastp at Q25 and MiXCR, keeping in-frame beta chains. CDR3 protein duplicates are merged, each entry listing the most common genes and DNA. This sample holds 350,000 to 400,000 distinct CDR3 sequences; 16% were observed only once. The ten most abundant clones make up around 20% of the sample. Per the publication, the time point label means: newly diagnosed GD, antithyroid drugs for less than 3 months. For both TCR sequencing and RNA sequencing, RNA was extracted from PBMCs in TRIzol.

The same specimen was also included in a second study, on T cells in Graves' hyperthyroidism and ophthalmopathy.

Specimen: peripheral blood mononuclear cells (PBMCs), collected at new diagnosis, from a patient treated with antithyroid drugs. These receptors came from a woman between 18 and 29 years old with Graves disease. Donor details come from another sample of the same person, matched by shared clones.

Only a few counts were recorded for this clonotype. V usage is TRBV6-2 or TRBV6-3 and J usage is TRBJ2-5; D is possibly TRBD2 (6 bases). V was clipped by 5 bases and J by 2 bases, with 15 bases between them. The germline CDR1 and CDR2 sequences are MNHEY and SVGEGT. CDR3 length equals 15 residues. CDR3 amino acids: CASSARRGIQETQYF. The CDR3 nucleotides read TGTGCCAGCAGTGCGCGCCGGGGGATACAAGAGACCCAGTACTTC.

There are many counts of this clonotype. In nucleotides, the CDR3 is TGTGCCAGCAGCCCTCGGACAGGGGCAGTTGGAAACACCATATATTTT. Translating it yields CASSPRTGAVGNTIYF. The gene calls are TRBV11-2 and TRBJ1-3, with 9 bases lining up with TRBD1. Germline lookup yields CDR1 SGHAT and CDR2 FQNNGV. J gave up 3 bases and V 5 bases, and 8 bases lay outside the gene matches. This CDR3 region has 16 residues.

The V call is TRBV6-2 or TRBV6-3, the J call TRBJ1-6; D remains unclear. The CDR3 runs 16 residues. Germline loops: CDR1 MNHEY, CDR2 SVGEGT. The ends were cut back, 4 bases at V and 5 bases at J, with 15 bases in the middle. The CDR3 is CASSSYSDGHNSPLHF. The CDR3 nucleotides read TGTGCCAGCAGTTCATACTCGGACGGACATAATTCACCCCTCCACTTT.

At least ten counts were recorded for this clonotype. The genes are TRBV5-1 and TRBJ2-1, with TRBD2 identical over 10 bases. The V gene end was trimmed by 4 bases and the J gene end by 6 bases; junction bases not matched to a gene: 7. Germline CDR1 reads SGHRS; CDR2 reads YFSETQ. The CDR3 has 15 amino acids. The CDR3 loop is CASSTGLAARNEQFF. The CDR3 DNA follows: TGCGCCAGCAGCACAGGACTAGCGGCACGCAATGAGCAGTTCTTC. Drawing the rest from reference TRBV5-1 and TRBJ2-1, the complete variable domain is KAGVTQTPRYLIKTRGQQVTLSCSPISGHRSVSWYQQTPGQGLQFLFEYFSETQRNKGNFPGRFSGRQFSNSRSEMNVSTLELGDSALYLCASSTGLAARNEQFFGPGTRLTVL.

This clonotype was observed a handful of times. The chain employs TRBV29-1 and TRBJ2-1; possible D gene TRBD1, 5 bases. V lost 7 bases and J lost 2, with 12 bases in between. Germline V lookup: CDR1 SQVTM, CDR2 ANQGSEA. The CDR3 totals 13 residues. The chain's CDR3 is CSGQQVAYNEQFF. The CDR3 bases are TGCAGCGGGCAACAGGTCGCCTACAATGAGCAGTTCTTC.

In this sample, this clonotype turned up many times. The chain recombines TRBV13 with TRBJ2-7; D remains unclear. Germline loops: CDR1 PRHDT, CDR2 FYEKMQ (reference sequence). Deletions cut 2 bases from V and 0 bases from J, with 14 bases between. The CDR3 extends over 16 amino acids. The CDR3 DNA reads TGTGCCAGCAGCTTAATTGTGCGTAACGCCTCCTACGAGCAGTACTTC. This sequence encodes CASSLIVRNASYEQYF. Combining the CDR3 with reference TRBV13 and TRBJ2-7 gives the whole variable domain AAGVIQSPRHLIKEKRETATLKCYPIPRHDTVYWYQQGPGQDPQFLISFYEKMQSDKGSIPDRFSAQQFSDYHSELNMSSLELGDSALYFCASSLIVRNASYEQYFGPGTRLTVT.

With regard to this clonotype: Without the conserved terminal phenylalanine or tryptophan, this CDR3 likely stems from a read error. The chain couples TRBV13 to TRBJ2-1; D not certain. Germline loops: CDR1 PRHDT, CDR2 FYEKMQ (reference sequence). With 6 bases removed from V and 3 bases from J, the gap between germline ends came to 15 bases. This CDR3 region has 15 residues. The CDR3 nucleotides are TGTGCCAGCAGTCCCGCTAGGACCATCTACAATGAGCAGTTCCTC. Its protein is CASSPARTIYNEQFL.